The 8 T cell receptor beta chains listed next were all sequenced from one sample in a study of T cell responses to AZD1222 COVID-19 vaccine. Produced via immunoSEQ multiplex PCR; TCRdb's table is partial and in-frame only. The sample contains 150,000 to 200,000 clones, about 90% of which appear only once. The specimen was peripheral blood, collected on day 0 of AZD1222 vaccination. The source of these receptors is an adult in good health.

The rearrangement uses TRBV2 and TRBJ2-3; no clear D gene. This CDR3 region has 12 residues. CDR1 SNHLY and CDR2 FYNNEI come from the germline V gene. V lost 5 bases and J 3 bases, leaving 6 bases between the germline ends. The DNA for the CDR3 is TGTGCCAGCAGTCGATGGACAGATACGCAGTATTTT. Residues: CASSRWTDTQYF.

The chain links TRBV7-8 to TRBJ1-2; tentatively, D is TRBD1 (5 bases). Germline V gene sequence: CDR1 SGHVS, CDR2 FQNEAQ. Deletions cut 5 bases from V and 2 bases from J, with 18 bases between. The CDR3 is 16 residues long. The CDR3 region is CASSPREGRANYGYTF. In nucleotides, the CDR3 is TGTGCCAGCAGCCCAAGAGAGGGGAGGGCGAACTATGGCTACACCTTC.

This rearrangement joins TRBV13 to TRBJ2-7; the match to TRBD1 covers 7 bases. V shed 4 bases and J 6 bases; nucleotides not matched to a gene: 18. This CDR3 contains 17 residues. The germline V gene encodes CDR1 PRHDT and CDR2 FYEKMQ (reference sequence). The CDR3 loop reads CASSSIEAQGSGSEQYF. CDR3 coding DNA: TGTGCCAGCAGCTCTATCGAAGCACAGGGGAGTGGTTCCGAGCAGTACTTC.

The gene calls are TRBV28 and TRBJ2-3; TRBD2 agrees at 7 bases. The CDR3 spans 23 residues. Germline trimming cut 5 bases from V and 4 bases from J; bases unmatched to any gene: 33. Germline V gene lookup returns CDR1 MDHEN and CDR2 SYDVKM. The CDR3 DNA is TGTGCCAGCAGTCCCCGGGGACGACTTGAAGCGGGACTCCAGAACCGAGACTCAGATACGCAGTATTTT. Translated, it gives CASSPRGRLEAGLQNRDSDTQYF.

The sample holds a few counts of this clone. The DNA for the CDR3 is TGCGCCAGCAGCTCCCTACCTCCGACTAGCGGGATTCACACCTACGAGCAGTACTTC. Translation: CASSSLPPTSGIHTYEQYF. The chain combines TRBV5-1 with TRBJ2-7; 11 nucleotides line up with TRBD2. Germline values: CDR1 SGHRS, CDR2 YFSETQ. The junction had 16 bases not matched to a gene; V was cut back by 3 bases and J by 2 bases. The CDR3 spans 19 residues.

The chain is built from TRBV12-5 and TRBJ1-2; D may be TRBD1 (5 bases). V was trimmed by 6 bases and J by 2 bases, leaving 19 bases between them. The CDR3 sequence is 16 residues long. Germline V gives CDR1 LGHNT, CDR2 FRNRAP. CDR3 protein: CASGPGLRGPNYGYTF. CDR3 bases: TGTGCTAGTGGCCCTGGTCTTAGGGGCCCCAACTATGGCTACACCTTC.

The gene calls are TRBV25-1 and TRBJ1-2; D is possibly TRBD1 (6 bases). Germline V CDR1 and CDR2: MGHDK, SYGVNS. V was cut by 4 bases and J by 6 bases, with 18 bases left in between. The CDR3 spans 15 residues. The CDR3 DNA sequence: TGTGCCAGCAGTGGGACACGGGGGGCTCCCCATGGCTACACCTTC. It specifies CASSGTRGAPHGYTF.

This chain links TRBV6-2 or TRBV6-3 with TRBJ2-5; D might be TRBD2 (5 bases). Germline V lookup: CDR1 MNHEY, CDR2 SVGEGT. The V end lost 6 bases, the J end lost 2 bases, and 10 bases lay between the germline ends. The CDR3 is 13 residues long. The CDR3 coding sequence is TGTGCCAGCAGCTTACTAGGGCAAGAGACCCAGTACTTC. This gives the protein CASSLLGQETQYF.